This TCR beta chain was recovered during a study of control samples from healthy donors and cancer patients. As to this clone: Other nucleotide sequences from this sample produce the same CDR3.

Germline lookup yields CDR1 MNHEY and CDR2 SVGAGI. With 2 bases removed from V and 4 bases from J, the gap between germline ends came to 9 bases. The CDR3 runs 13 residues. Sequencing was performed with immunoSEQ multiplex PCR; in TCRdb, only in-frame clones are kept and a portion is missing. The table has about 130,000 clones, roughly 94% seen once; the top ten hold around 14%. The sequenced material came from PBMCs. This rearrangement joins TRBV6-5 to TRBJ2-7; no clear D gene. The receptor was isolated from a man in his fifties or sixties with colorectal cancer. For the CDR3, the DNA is TGTGCCAGCAGTTACGGGCAGAGTTACGAGCAGTACTTC. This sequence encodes CASSYGQSYEQYF.